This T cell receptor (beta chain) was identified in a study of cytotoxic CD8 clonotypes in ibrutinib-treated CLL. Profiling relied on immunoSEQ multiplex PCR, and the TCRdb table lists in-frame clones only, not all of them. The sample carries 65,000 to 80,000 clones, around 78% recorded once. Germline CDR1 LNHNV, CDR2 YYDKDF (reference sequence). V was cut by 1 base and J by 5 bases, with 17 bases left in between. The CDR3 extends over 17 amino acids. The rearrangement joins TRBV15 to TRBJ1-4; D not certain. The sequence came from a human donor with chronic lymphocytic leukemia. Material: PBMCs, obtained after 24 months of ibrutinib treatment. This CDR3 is CATSRGLDWVKNEKLFF. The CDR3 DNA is TGTGCCACCAGCAGAGGATTGGACTGGGTTAAGAATGAAAAACTGTTTTTT.